The 20 T cell receptor beta chains presented below share a single source sample, sequenced in a study of T cell repertoires in cytomegalovirus infection. Their antigens are not known. From the reads, TCRdb called clonotypes with MiXCR, one entry per CDR3 protein. The data hold more than 300,000 distinct CDR3 sequences, with about 35% observed a single time. Material: cultured PBMCs, obtained from culture after CMV antigen stimulation. Receptors originate from a human donor in good health (CMV status not recorded). Some clones in this sample may be carry-over from other donors' samples.

This chain links TRBV10-3 with TRBJ2-5, with 10 bases that match TRBD1. CDR1 ENHRY and CDR2 SYGVKD come from the germline V gene. The ends lost 4 bases at V and 5 bases at J; junction bases unmatched: 10. The CDR3 is 16 residues long. DNA for the CDR3: TGTGCCATCAGTGTGACCGGGACAGGGGTTTCGGAGACCCAGTACTTC. This translates into CAISVTGTGVSETQYF.

This clonotype was seen many times. V is TRBV6-5 and J is TRBJ1-4; the D is unclear. CDR1 MNHEY and CDR2 SVGAGI come from the germline V gene. There are 15 residues in the CDR3. V was pared by 0 bases and J by 7 bases, with 12 bases between. CDR3 residues: CASSYSISSREKLFF. The CDR3 nucleotides read TGTGCCAGCAGTTACTCGATTTCGTCCCGTGAAAAACTGTTTTTT.

V is TRBV25-1 and J is TRBJ2-1; 11 bases map to TRBD2. CDR1 MGHDK and CDR2 SYGVNS come from the germline V gene. There are 14 residues in the CDR3. V lost 7 bases, J lost 7 bases, and 6 bases stayed unmatched. The CDR3 loop is CASTPRTSGNEQFF. The CDR3 DNA sequence: TGTGCCAGCACTCCCAGGACTAGCGGGAATGAGCAGTTCTTC.

J is TRBJ2-7 and V is TRBV7-8, with D tentatively TRBD1 (6 bases). The CDR3 is made up of 13 amino acids. Trimming took off 3 bases at V and 4 bases at J, with 10 bases between the two ends. Germline loops: CDR1 SGHVS, CDR2 FQNEAQ. The CDR3 DNA is TGTGCCAGCAGCTTTCACAGGGCTTACGAGCAGTACTTC. This translates into CASSFHRAYEQYF.

The chain carries TRBV27 and TRBJ1-2; TRBD1 is a possible D gene (5 bases). Per the germline V gene, CDR1 is MNHEY and CDR2 is SMNVEV (reference sequence). The CDR3 loop spans 15 amino acids. Trimming stripped 0 bases from V and 2 bases from J, with 10 bases between. This CDR3 reads CASSLSGTVNYGYTF. The CDR3 nucleotides read TGTGCCAGCAGTTTATCCGGGACGGTAAACTATGGCTACACCTTC.

The V call is TRBV12-3 or TRBV12-4, the J call TRBJ1-2, with D hard to call. CDR3 length equals 13 residues. Trimming removed 5 bases at V and 5 bases at J, with 12 bases between. The CDR3 is CASSKDGWYGYTF. CDR3 nucleotide sequence: TGTGCCAGCAGTAAGGACGGGTGGTATGGCTACACCTTC.

V and J are TRBV7-2 and TRBJ2-1, with D perhaps being TRBD1 or TRBD2 (7 bases each). V was clipped by 5 bases and J by 2 bases, with 19 bases between them. This CDR3 has 17 residues. Germline loops: CDR1 SGHTA, CDR2 FQGNSA. CDR3 residues: CASSAHRGRGPYNEQFF. CDR3 sequence (DNA): TGTGCCAGCAGCGCCCATCGGGGGAGGGGGCCCTACAATGAGCAGTTCTTC.

The chain has TRBV10-3 and TRBJ2-7, with D possibly called TRBD1 or TRBD2 (5 bases each). The germline V gene has CDR1 ENHRY and CDR2 SYGVKD. This CDR3 is 12 amino acids long. V gave up 6 bases and J gave up 5 bases, with 11 bases separating them. The CDR3, as DNA: TGTGCCATCAGAAGGGACGGCGACGAGCAGTACTTC. The encoded protein is CAIRRDGDEQYF.

CDR3 loop: CAIRWGKDADTQYF. In nucleotides, the CDR3 is TGTGCCATCAGGTGGGGCAAGGACGCAGATACGCAGTATTTT. The chain has TRBV10-3 and TRBJ2-3, with D maybe TRBD1 (5 bases). Germline values: CDR1 ENHRY, CDR2 SYGVKD. This CDR3 has 14 amino acids. Trimming cost V 6 bases and J 4 bases, with 14 bases left between them.

The chain links TRBV2 to TRBJ1-5, with 9 nucleotides matching TRBD1. Unmatched junction bases numbered 4, after V lost 7 bases and J lost 6 bases. This CDR3 has 13 residues. The V gene's germline CDR1 is SNHLY and CDR2 FYNNEI. CDR3 in DNA: TGTGCCAGCACGGGACAGGGTTTTCAGCCCCAGCATTTT. Residues: CASTGQGFQPQHF.

This clonotype has just a few counts. This rearrangement joins TRBV18 to TRBJ1-3; D not resolved. V lost 3 bases to trimming and J lost 2 bases, with 8 bases between them. Germline values: CDR1 KGHSH, CDR2 LQKENI. CDR3 length: 14 residues. The CDR3 DNA follows: TGTGCCAGCTCACCCGCGGCTACTGGAAACACCATATATTTT. Amino acid sequence: CASSPAATGNTIYF.

CDR3 sequence: CASRSVGTEAFF. DNA of the CDR3: TGTGCCAGCAGGTCGGTGGGGACTGAAGCTTTCTTT. The V gene is TRBV6-2 or TRBV6-3, the J gene TRBJ1-1; D is uncertain. CDR3 length: 12 amino acids. Trimming removed 6 bases from V and 5 bases from J, with 10 bases in between. Germline loops: CDR1 MNHEY, CDR2 SVGEGT.

The chain combines TRBV27 with TRBJ1-5; D might be TRBD1 (5 bases). Germline CDR1 MNHEY, CDR2 SMNVEV (reference sequence). The germline V and J ends were trimmed by 2 bases and 4 bases, with 12 bases remaining between them. The CDR3 is 15 amino acids. CDR3 sequence reads: CASSLDRGLNQPQHF. The CDR3 nucleotides read TGTGCCAGCAGTTTAGATAGGGGACTAAATCAGCCCCAGCATTTT.

J is TRBJ2-1 and V is TRBV12-3 or TRBV12-4; D might be TRBD1 (5 bases). This CDR3 comprises 11 residues. Deletions cut 3 bases from V and 11 bases from J, with 8 bases between. CDR3 nucleotides: TGTGCCAGCAGTTTCCAGGGCAAGCAGTTCTTC. Translated, it gives CASSFQGKQFF.

This clonotype was recorded a few times. Sequence at one end of the junction differs from germline and may be a read error. This chain joins TRBV12-3 or TRBV12-4 and TRBJ2-1; 8 bases agree with TRBD2. The CDR3 is 13 residues long. The CDR3: CASSPRAGEDAIF. The CDR3 coding sequence is TGTGCCAGTTCCCCGAGAGCGGGGGAAGACGCAATCTTC.

This clonotype was detected ten times or more. The rearrangement joins TRBV7-2 to TRBJ2-5; no clear D gene. Germline values: CDR1 SGHTA, CDR2 FQGNSA. Trimming cost V 1 base and J 0 bases, with 6 bases left between them. CDR3 length: 14 residues. In nucleotides, the CDR3 is TGTGCCAGCAGCTTAGATCGGTACCAAGAGACCCAGTACTTC. The encoded protein is CASSLDRYQETQYF.

The genes are TRBV7-9 and TRBJ1-2; D uncertain. V gave up 2 bases and J gave up 5 bases, with 15 bases separating them. The CDR3 contains 15 residues. Germline V gene data show CDR1 as SEHNR and CDR2 as FQNEAQ (reference sequence). CDR3 DNA sequence: TGTGCCAGCAGCTTAATGTTGACGGAGCGTTATGGCTACACCTTC. Residues: CASSLMLTERYGYTF.

This chain joins TRBV6-2 or TRBV6-3 and TRBJ2-1; 10 positions match TRBD2. This CDR3 is 12 amino acids long. Germline loops: CDR1 MNHEY, CDR2 SVGEGT. V lost 6 bases and J lost 13; bases outside the gene matches: 6. CDR3 DNA sequence: TGTGCCAGCAGGGACCCTAGCGGGAGACAGTTCTTC. This encodes CASRDPSGRQFF.

This clonotype is a singleton in its sample. The chain carries TRBV12-5 and TRBJ2-3; 8 bases map to TRBD2. Germline CDR1 LGHNT, CDR2 FRNRAP. This CDR3 is built from 16 residues. The V and J ends lost 2 bases and 0 bases, in that order; junction bases with no gene match: 4. CDR3 amino acids: CASGLFLAGSTDTQYF. CDR3 DNA: TGTGCTAGTGGTTTGTTCCTAGCGGGTAGCACAGATACGCAGTATTTT. Supplemented by reference TRBV12-5 and TRBJ2-3, the full variable domain reads DARVTQTPRHKVTEMGQEVTMRCQPILGHNTVFWYRQTMMQGLELLAYFRNRAPLDDSGMPKDRFSAEMPDATLATLKIQPSEPRDSAVYFCASGLFLAGSTDTQYFGPGTRLTVL.

The chain carries TRBV5-4 and TRBJ2-7; 9 bases are shared with TRBD2. J lost 1 base, V lost 0 bases, and 5 bases had no gene match. CDR1 is SGHNT and CDR2 is YYREEE in the germline V gene (reference sequence). The CDR3 length is 16 residues. Here the CDR3 reads CASSLGASGTSYEQYV. CDR3 sequence (DNA): TGTGCCAGCAGCTTGGGAGCTAGCGGGACGTCCTACGAGCAGTACGTC.